This T cell receptor beta chain was sequenced during a study of T-cell memory formation after mild COVID-19. About the research overall: Largely, the TCR clusters proved donor specific.

This clonotype was picked up a small number of times. As yet, its antigen is unknown. The 5'RACE method, run with constant-segment primers, produced TCR alpha and TCR beta cDNA libraries (carrying sample barcodes and UMIs). TCRdb analysed the 5' RACE reads with MiXCR anew, one entry per CDR3 protein. The sample includes about 120,000 distinct CDR3 sequences, approximately 15% of them seen just once. General observations from the study: From day 15 to 85, contracting clones were balanced between CD4 and CD8, whereas later expanders leaned toward CD4+.

The sample was PBMCs or a T cell subset sorted from them (not recorded which). The sequence was collected from an adult woman who had mild COVID-19 (a few samples of this study predate the infection). Cell type and time point are not known.

The chain's CDR3 is CASSPRDRQGTYEQYF. The CDR3 DNA sequence: TGTGCCAGCAGCCCGAGGGATCGACAGGGTACGTACGAGCAGTACTTC. The chain combines TRBV7-6 with TRBJ2-7; the match to TRBD1 covers 7 bases. CDR3 size: 16 residues. CDR1 is SGHVS and CDR2 is FNYEAQ in the germline V gene. With 5 bases clipped from V and 4 bases from J, the junction kept 14 bases outside the gene matches. Variable domain in full (rest from reference TRBV7-6 and TRBJ2-7): GAGVSQSPRYKVTKRGQDVALRCDPISGHVSLYWYRQALGQGPEFLTYFNYEAQQDKSGLPNDRFSAERPEGSISTLTIQRTEQRDSAMYRCASSPRDRQGTYEQYFGPGTRLTVT.